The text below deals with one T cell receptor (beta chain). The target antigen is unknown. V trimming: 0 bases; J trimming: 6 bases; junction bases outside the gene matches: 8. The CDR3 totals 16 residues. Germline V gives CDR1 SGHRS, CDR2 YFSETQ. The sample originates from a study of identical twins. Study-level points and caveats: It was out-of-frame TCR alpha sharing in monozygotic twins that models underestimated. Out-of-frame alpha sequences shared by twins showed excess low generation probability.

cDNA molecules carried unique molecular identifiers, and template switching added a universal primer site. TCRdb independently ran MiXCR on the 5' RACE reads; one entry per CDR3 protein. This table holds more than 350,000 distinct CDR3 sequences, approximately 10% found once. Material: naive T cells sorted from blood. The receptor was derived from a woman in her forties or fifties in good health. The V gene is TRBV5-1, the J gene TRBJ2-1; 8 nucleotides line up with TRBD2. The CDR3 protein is CASSLEGLAGVNEQFF. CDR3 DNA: TGCGCCAGCAGCTTGGAAGGCCTAGCGGGTGTCAATGAGCAGTTCTTC.